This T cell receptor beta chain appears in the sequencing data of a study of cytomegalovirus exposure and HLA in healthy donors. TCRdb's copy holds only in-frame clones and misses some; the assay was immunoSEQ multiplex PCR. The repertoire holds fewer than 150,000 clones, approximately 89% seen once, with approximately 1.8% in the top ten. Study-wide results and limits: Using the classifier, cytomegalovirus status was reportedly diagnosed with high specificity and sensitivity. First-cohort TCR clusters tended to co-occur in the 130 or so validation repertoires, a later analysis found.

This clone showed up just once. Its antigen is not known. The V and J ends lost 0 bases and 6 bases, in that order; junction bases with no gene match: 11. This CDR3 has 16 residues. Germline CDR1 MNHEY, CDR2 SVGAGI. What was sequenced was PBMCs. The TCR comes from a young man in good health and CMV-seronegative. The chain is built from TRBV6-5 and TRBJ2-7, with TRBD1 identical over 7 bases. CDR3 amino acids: CASSYSTTGVRSEQYF. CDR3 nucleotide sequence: TGTGCCAGCAGTTACTCGACCACAGGGGTACGGAGCGAGCAGTACTTC.